Following are 18 T cell receptor beta chains from one sample sequenced in a study of control samples from healthy donors and cancer patients. The table came from immunoSEQ multiplex PCR; TCRdb's copy has only in-frame clones and leaves some out. Of roughly 170,000 clones in the sample, 80% to 95% are singletons; the top ten hold over 1.3%. The sample comprised blood. The receptors were gathered from a man aged 18 to 30 in good health.

This chain uses TRBV18 with TRBJ2-7; D may correspond to TRBD1 or TRBD2 (5 bases each). The V end was cut by 0 bases, the J end by 1 base, with 10 bases between. Germline V gives CDR1 KGHSH, CDR2 LQKENI. The length of the CDR3 is 15 residues. CDR3 DNA: TGTGCCAGCTCACCACCTCGGGACGGTTCCTACGAGCAGTACTTC. Its translation: CASSPPRDGSYEQYF. The full variable domain, its missing parts supplied by reference TRBV18 and TRBJ2-7, is NAGVMQNPRHLVRRRGQEARLRCSPMKGHSHVYWYRQLPEEGLKFMVYLQKENIIDESGMPKERFSAEFPKEGPSILRIQQVVRGDSAAYFCASSPPRDGSYEQYFGPGTRLTVT.

The chain is built from TRBV9 and TRBJ2-7; D is perhaps TRBD1 (6 bases). The CDR3 is made up of 15 amino acids. Germline V gene data show CDR1 as SGDLS and CDR2 as YYNGEE. Trimming took 2 bases from V and 4 from J, leaving 16 bases between them. The CDR3 loop is CASSVQGGSLYEQYF. The CDR3 region has the DNA TGTGCCAGCAGCGTCCAAGGGGGTTCTCTTTACGAGCAGTACTTC.

The chain links TRBV30 to TRBJ1-4, with TRBD1 matching over 8 bases. V shed 5 bases and J 5 bases; nucleotides not matched to a gene: 13. CDR3 length: 16 amino acids. Germline CDR1 reads GTSNPN; CDR2 reads SVGIG (reference sequence). The CDR3 here is CAWGGPGTGENEKLFF. The CDR3 DNA sequence: TGTGCCTGGGGGGGTCCCGGGACAGGAGAGAATGAAAAACTGTTTTTT.

The chain couples TRBV10-3 to TRBJ2-7; D is unresolved. Between the trimmed V and J ends, which lost 3 bases and 0 bases, there was a span of 9 bases. The germline CDR1 and CDR2 sequences are ENHRY and SYGVKD. The CDR3 is made up of 14 amino acids. The CDR3 nucleotides read TGTGCCATCAGTGATGAGAGAAACTCCTACGAGCAGTACTTC. Translating it yields CAISDERNSYEQYF.

CDR3 loop: CASSPRTSGNYNEQFF. In nucleotides, the CDR3 is TGTGCCAGCAGCCCTCGGACTAGCGGGAACTACAATGAGCAGTTCTTC. The chain links TRBV9 to TRBJ2-1, with TRBD2 matching over 12 bases. The CDR3 is 16 residues long. Trimming cost V 4 bases and J 3 bases; bases outside gene matches: 5. Looked up from germline, CDR1 is SGDLS and CDR2 is YYNGEE.

The chain uses TRBV24-1 and TRBJ2-5; D may be TRBD2 (6 bases). Per germline, CDR1 KGHDR and CDR2 SFDVKD. The ends were cut back, 4 bases at V and 5 bases at J, with 13 bases in the middle. CDR3 length: 14 amino acids. The CDR3 DNA reads as TGTGCCACCAGTGAAGGGGTAGGGAGGGAGACCCAGTACTTC. Encoded protein: CATSEGVGRETQYF.

CDR3 DNA: TGTGCCAGCCAATCGTCGGGGGCGCTTGAAAAACTGTTTTTT. This codes for CASQSSGALEKLFF. V is TRBV28 and J is TRBJ1-4; perhaps TRBD1 as D (6 bases). Germline-derived CDR1 and CDR2 are MDHEN and SYDVKM. V lost 8 bases and J 7 bases, leaving 17 bases between the germline ends. The CDR3 has 14 residues.

The chain employs TRBV5-6 and TRBJ2-1; possibly TRBD1 for D (5 bases). V lost 1 base and J lost 16, with 21 bases in between. This CDR3 has 14 amino acids. Looked up from germline, CDR1 is SGHDT and CDR2 is YYEEEE. The CDR3 is CASSLNGRYRFVFF. The CDR3 nucleotides read TGTGCCAGCAGCTTGAATGGCAGGTACAGGTTTGTCTTCTTC. Combining the CDR3 with reference TRBV5-6 and TRBJ2-1 gives the whole variable domain DAGVTQSPTHLIKTRGQQVTLRCSPKSGHDTVSWYQQALGQGPQFIFQYYEEEERQRGNFPDRFSGHQFPNYSSELNVNALLLGDSALYLCASSLNGRYRFVFFGPGTRLTVL.

Written as DNA, the CDR3 is TGTGCCAGCAGCGTATCGGCGGTCTCTGGAAACACCATATATTTT. This translates into CASSVSAVSGNTIYF. The chain links TRBV9 to TRBJ1-3; D uncertain. Trimming removed 1 base at V and 0 bases at J, with 8 bases between. This CDR3 has 15 amino acids. CDR1 and CDR2 from the germline V gene are SGDLS and YYNGEE.

This clone was observed once. CDR3 coding DNA: TGTGCCAGCAGCTCACAACCACCCGAAGCTTTCTTT. Translation: CASSSQPPEAFF. J is TRBJ1-1 and V is TRBV3-1 (or the pseudogene TRBV3-2); D uncertain. Germline V gives CDR1 LGHDT, CDR2 YNNKEL (reference sequence). The CDR3 is 12 residues long. Trimming shortened V by 5 bases and J by 8 bases, and 12 bases separated the two germline ends.

The chain couples TRBV20-1 to TRBJ1-1; D gene unclear. There are 13 residues in the CDR3. Between the trimmed V and J ends, which lost 3 bases and 0 bases, there was a span of 8 bases. The germline V gene encodes CDR1 DFQATT and CDR2 SNEGSKA (reference sequence). CDR3 nucleotide sequence: TGCAGTGCTAGTAGCGAGATGAACACTGAAGCTTTCTTT. It codes for CSASSEMNTEAFF.

The gene calls are TRBV3-1 (or the pseudogene TRBV3-2) and TRBJ1-4; 7 nucleotides agree with TRBD1. V was pared by 1 base and J by 6 bases, with 2 bases of the junction left unmatched. The CDR3 runs 14 residues. Germline CDR1 is LGHDT and CDR2 is YNNKEL (reference sequence). CDR3 nucleotides: TGTGCCAGCAGCCAAGGCGGGACAGATGAAAAACTGTTTTTT. Protein product: CASSQGGTDEKLFF.

CDR3 amino acids: CASSIQSSGGAIDTQYF. The CDR3 DNA follows: TGTGCCAGCAGCATACAATCTAGCGGGGGGGCTATAGATACGCAGTATTTT. This chain uses TRBV7-2 with TRBJ2-3; 12 bases match TRBD2. The trim removed 5 bases at V and 5 bases at J, leaving 11 bases unmatched. CDR3 length: 17 residues. Germline V CDR1 and CDR2: SGHTA, FQGNSA.

The chain uses TRBV5-1 and TRBJ2-7, with D possibly being TRBD1 (5 bases). The CDR3 loop spans 12 amino acids. Germline values: CDR1 SGHRS, CDR2 YFSETQ. V lost 4 bases, J lost 6 bases, and 11 bases lay in between. The CDR3 loop reads CASSLQGSEQYF. For the CDR3, the DNA is TGCGCCAGCAGCCTTCAGGGCTCCGAGCAGTACTTC.

This chain joins TRBV10-1 and TRBJ2-1; 10 bases align to TRBD2. The CDR3 runs 14 residues. The junction had 3 bases not matched to a gene; V was cut back by 8 bases and J by 2 bases. Germline V gives CDR1 WNHNN, CDR2 SYGVQD (reference sequence). The CDR3 loop reads CASPTSGAYNEQFF. CDR3 nucleotide sequence: TGCGCCAGCCCTACTAGCGGGGCCTACAATGAGCAGTTCTTC.

This sequence joins TRBV5-1 and TRBJ2-4, with D tentatively TRBD1 (5 bases). Germline CDR1 is SGHRS and CDR2 is YFSETQ. This CDR3 has 14 residues. V lost 0 bases and J 8 bases, leaving 12 bases between the germline ends. The CDR3 protein is CASSLEGEGDIQYF. The CDR3, as DNA: TGCGCCAGCAGCTTGGAAGGGGAAGGAGACATTCAGTACTTC.

The chain carries TRBV28 and TRBJ1-4, with a possible D match to TRBD1 (6 bases). The CDR3 covers 14 residues. V gave up 7 bases and J gave up 5 bases, with 14 bases separating them. Germline loops: CDR1 MDHEN, CDR2 SYDVKM. The DNA of the CDR3 is TGTGCCAGCAATCCCGGGACAAAAAATGAAAAACTGTTTTTT. It is translated as CASNPGTKNEKLFF.

The genes are TRBV5-5 and TRBJ2-1; no clear D gene. The CDR3 spans 16 residues. The V gene lost 0 bases and the J gene lost 0 bases, with 10 bases spanning the gap. Germline loops: CDR1 SGHKS, CDR2 YYEKEE (reference sequence). CDR3 sequence: CASSLGEGISYNEQFF. The DNA of the CDR3 is TGTGCCAGCAGCTTGGGTGAAGGGATCTCCTACAATGAGCAGTTCTTC.